This T cell receptor beta chain was captured in a study of vaccination and CD4 T cells after COVID-19. The CDR3 has 15 residues. Germline CDR1 and CDR2: SGHVS and FQNEAQ. V shed 2 bases, J shed 7 bases, and the junction held 5 bases outside the gene matches. On this clonotype: What it binds is unknown.

The Oncomine TCR Beta short-read assay sequenced DNA from cultured CD4+ T cells. MiXCR, applied by TCRdb to the PCR reads, yields one record per CDR3 protein. The sample has fewer than 15,000 distinct CDR3 sequences; less than 50% are singletons. Described treatment: roughly 10-day PBMC culture with coronavirus spike peptide pools or control peptides (ViraFEST assay). Culture of two million PBMCs per well took place with approximately 10 IU/ml IL-2 and approximately 11 ug/ml peptide pools. The source of this sequence is a human donor who had recovered from COVID-19. Sequenced: CD4+ T cells from blood, cultured in vitro. This rearrangement joins TRBV7-8 to TRBJ2-1, with 10 positions matching TRBD1. Here the CDR3 DNA reads TGTGCCAGCAGCTTATTCGGGACAGGGGTTAATGAGCAGTTCTTC. The encoded protein is CASSLFGTGVNEQFF.